Below, one T cell receptor beta chain is given with its context. The antigen is not known. This CDR3 is 16 amino acids long. With 5 bases clipped from V and 5 bases from J, the junction kept 10 bases outside the gene matches. The germline gives CDR1 LNHDA, CDR2 SQIVND (reference sequence). TCRdb keeps only in-frame clones here, not all; method: immunoSEQ multiplex PCR. The sample includes just over 350,000 clones, about 91% of them seen just once. The source of the sample is a study of Ad26.COV2.S vaccination and SARS-CoV-2 variants. General study results and limits: Estimates derived from TCR breadth and depth analyses may have underestimated total T cell responses.

This receptor was taken from a human donor who had recovered from COVID-19. The V gene is TRBV19, the J gene TRBJ2-5; 11 positions agree with TRBD2. The sample was peripheral blood, taken after recovery from COVID-19. CDR3 bases: TGTGCCAGTAGTCCGACTAGCGGGGTAGTTGGTGAGACCCAGTACTTC. This translates into CASSPTSGVVGETQYF.